A selection of T cell receptor beta chains follows, all from one sample in a study of T cell responses to AZD1222 COVID-19 vaccine. Some clones are missing from TCRdb's copy, which holds only in-frame ones; the method was immunoSEQ multiplex PCR. Among some 130,000 clones listed, approximately 90% were seen once. The starting material was peripheral blood, obtained on day 0 of AZD1222 vaccination. These receptors all stem from an adult in good health. Each CDR3 is given with its conserved first and last residue. Only part of the rows carry a size: once, few, many, or a class if the clone is expanded.

v_call cdr3_length clone_size cdr3_aa
TRBV30 13 - CAWSRQGSTEAFF
TRBV6-5 13 - CASSLALTDTQYF
TRBV13 13 - CASSLDSQETQYF
TRBV7-8 16 - CASSLVSPLATDTQYF
TRBV5-4 14 few CASSLALGDTEAFF
TRBV10-3 13 - CAIGTSGNYEQYF
TRBV10-3 14 - CAIREGQGAHEQYF
TRBV28 16 - CASSLVALRSGNTIYF
TRBV1 14 - CTSSQGGAHLGYTF
TRBV6-4 15 once CASSLADMRGNEQFF
TRBV7-3 15 - CASSIRPDPTGELFF
TRBV5-6 16 - CASSLQGASYNSPLHF
TRBV7-2 14 - CASSLEVAGNEQYF
TRBV2 12 - CASTWGNYGYTF
TRBV27 14 - CATRPGGRNGEQYF
TRBV9 15 - CASSPRPTQNTEAFF
TRBV5-4 16 - CASSSKTSGGTYEQYF
TRBV3-1/TRBV3-2 13 - CASSQVNRGPLFF
TRBV28 13 - CATSDRANQPQHF
TRBV5-4 14 - CARQPPGASYEQYF
TRBV19 15 once CASSTSGTGSYEQYF
TRBV5-4 16 - CASSLGGPSSYNEQFF